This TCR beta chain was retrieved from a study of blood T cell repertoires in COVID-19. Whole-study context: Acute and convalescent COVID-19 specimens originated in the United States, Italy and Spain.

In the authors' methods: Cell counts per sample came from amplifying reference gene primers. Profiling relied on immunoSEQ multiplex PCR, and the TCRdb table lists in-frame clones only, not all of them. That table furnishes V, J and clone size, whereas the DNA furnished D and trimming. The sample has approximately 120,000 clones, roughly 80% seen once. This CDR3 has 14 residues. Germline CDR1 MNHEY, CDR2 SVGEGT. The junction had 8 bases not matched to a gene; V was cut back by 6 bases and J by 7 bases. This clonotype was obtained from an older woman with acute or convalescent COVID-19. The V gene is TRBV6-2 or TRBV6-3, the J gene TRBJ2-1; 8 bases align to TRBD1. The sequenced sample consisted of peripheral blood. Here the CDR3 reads CASSDRTGRNEQFF. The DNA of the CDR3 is TGTGCCAGCAGCGACCGGACAGGGAGGAATGAGCAGTTCTTC.